What follows are 17 T cell receptor beta chains derived from one specimen sequenced in a study of brain T cells in children with intractable seizures. Method: immunoSEQ multiplex PCR; TCRdb's copy keeps in-frame clones and lacks some. The table records about 64,000 clones, around 95% of them present only once. The sample was peripheral blood, taken at surgery. These receptors were obtained from a boy under two years old with focal cortical dysplasia and intractable seizures.

The chain couples TRBV5-4 to TRBJ1-2; the D is unclear. The CDR3 is 12 residues long. Trimming removed 2 bases at V and 4 bases at J, with 6 bases between. Germline CDR1 and CDR2: SGHNT and YYREEE (reference sequence). CDR3 DNA sequence: TGTGCCAGCAGCTTTATTGGCTATGGCTACACCTTC. Its protein is CASSFIGYGYTF.

V gene TRBV4-1 combines with J gene TRBJ2-1; 14 bases line up with TRBD2. CDR1 is MGHRA and CDR2 is YSYEKL in the germline V gene. The junction had 2 bases not matched to a gene; V was cut back by 4 bases and J by 6 bases. CDR3 length: 15 residues. The CDR3 is CASSPTSGGANEQFF. CDR3 bases: TGCGCCAGCAGCCCGACTAGCGGGGGGGCCAATGAGCAGTTCTTC.

V and J are TRBV4-2 and TRBJ2-5, with TRBD1 matching over 10 bases. After removal of 0 bases from V and 3 bases from J, the junction contained 7 bases not matched to a gene. CDR3 length: 17 residues. Per germline, CDR1 LGHNA and CDR2 YNFKEQ. CDR3 nucleotides: TGTGCCAGCAGCCAAGAACGCGTTGGGACAGGGGAAGAGACCCAGTACTTC. Translation: CASSQERVGTGEETQYF.

V usage is TRBV27 and J usage is TRBJ2-3; 8 bases align to TRBD2. Germline values: CDR1 MNHEY, CDR2 SMNVEV (reference sequence). The CDR3 has 16 residues. The trim removed 2 bases at V and 2 bases at J, leaving 6 bases unmatched. CDR3 loop: CASSLPTSGNTDTQYF. The CDR3 bases are TGTGCCAGCAGTTTACCAACTAGCGGAAACACAGATACGCAGTATTTT.

This chain joins TRBV27 and TRBJ1-2; D gene ambiguous. The CDR3 extends over 16 amino acids. The germline CDR1 and CDR2 sequences are MNHEY and SMNVEV (reference sequence). The V and J ends lost 7 bases and 8 bases respectively, with 26 bases between them. The CDR3 DNA reads TGTGCCAGCACTCTATTACCCCCCCCTCCATCGGAGGGCTACACCTTC. Protein sequence: CASTLLPPPPSEGYTF.

This chain links TRBV24-1 with TRBJ2-1, with 10 bases lining up with TRBD1. The V and J ends lost 4 bases and 7 bases, in that order; junction bases with no gene match: 6. CDR1 is KGHDR and CDR2 is SFDVKD in the germline V gene. There are 15 residues in the CDR3. This chain's CDR3 is CATSDPDRGVNEQFF. CDR3 sequence (DNA): TGTGCCACCAGTGACCCGGACAGGGGGGTGAATGAGCAGTTCTTC.

The V call is TRBV4-2, the J call TRBJ2-3; 10 bases agree with TRBD2. CDR1 is LGHNA and CDR2 is YNFKEQ in the germline V gene. Losses at the gene ends were 1 base for V and 4 bases for J; bases not matched to a gene: 2. The length of the CDR3 is 15 residues. The CDR3 DNA is TGTGCCAGCAGCCAAGGCAGCGGGGGGGCAGATACGCAGTATTTT. Its protein product is CASSQGSGGADTQYF.

The chain has TRBV4-3 and TRBJ1-1, with a tentative D call TRBD1 (5 bases). V lost 1 base and J lost 3, with 18 bases in between. CDR1 and CDR2 (germline): LGHNA, YSLEER. There are 17 residues in the CDR3. The CDR3 bases are TGCGCCAGCAGCCAAGTGTGGTTGGCAGGGTGGGACACTGAAGCTTTCTTT. Translation gives CASSQVWLAGWDTEAFF.

The rearrangement joins TRBV7-3 to TRBJ2-4, with 7 bases fitting TRBD1. Per the germline V gene, CDR1 is SGHTA and CDR2 is FQGTGA. The CDR3 covers 17 residues. Trimming removed 4 bases from V and 3 bases from J; junction bases left unmatched: 12. The CDR3 DNA reads TGTGCCAGCAGCTCCGGGAACAGGGGTGAGGTCAAAAACATTCAGTACTTC. Its translation is CASSSGNRGEVKNIQYF.

V is TRBV12-3 or TRBV12-4 and J is TRBJ1-1; no clear D. The CDR3 loop spans 13 amino acids. Trimming took 3 bases from V and 3 from J, leaving 8 bases between them. The CDR3 spells CASSFRYYTEAFF. CDR3 nucleotide sequence: TGTGCCAGCAGTTTTCGTTACTACACTGAAGCTTTCTTT.

The chain links TRBV23-1 to TRBJ2-5; weak D call: TRBD2 (6 bases). TRBV23-1 is labeled an ORF, and its function is uncertain. The V gene lost 8 bases and the J gene lost 2 bases, with 15 bases spanning the gap. There are 14 residues in the CDR3. Here the CDR3 reads CASATGDRQETQYF. DNA for the CDR3: TGCGCCAGCGCCACGGGAGACAGACAAGAGACCCAGTACTTC.

The gene calls are TRBV7-3 and TRBJ2-3; weak D call: TRBD1 (6 bases). The CDR3 is 14 residues long. Deletions cut 2 bases from V and 4 bases from J, with 10 bases between. Per germline, CDR1 SGHTA and CDR2 FQGTGA. The CDR3 reads CASSLQGFADTQYF. CDR3 DNA sequence: TGTGCCAGCAGCTTACAGGGGTTTGCAGATACGCAGTATTTT. Full variable domain (outside the CDR3, taken from reference TRBV7-3 and TRBJ2-3): GAGVSQTPSNKVTEKGKYVELRCDPISGHTALYWYRQSLGQGPEFLIYFQGTGAADDSGLPNDRFFAVRPEGSVSTLKIQRTERGDSAVYLCASSLQGFADTQYFGPGTRLTVL.

This clone was detected only a few times. The chain joins TRBV7-2 to TRBJ2-7, with D tentatively TRBD1 (6 bases). The CDR3 totals 14 residues. Germline V gives CDR1 SGHTA, CDR2 FQGNSA. The V end was cut by 2 bases, the J end by 5 bases, with 13 bases between. CDR3 bases: TGTGCCAGCAGCTTATGGTCAGGGGACGACGAGCAGTACTTC. Encoded protein: CASSLWSGDDEQYF. Full variable domain (missing parts from reference TRBV7-2 and TRBJ2-7): GAGVSQSPSNKVTEKGKDVELRCDPISGHTALYWYRQSLGQGLEFLIYFQGNSAPDKSGLPSDRFSAERTGGSVSTLTIQRTQQEDSAVYLCASSLWSGDDEQYFGPGTRLTVT.

This clone was picked up a small number of times. V usage is TRBV5-6 and J usage is TRBJ1-3, with D unclear. Trimming shortened V by 4 bases and J by 0 bases, and 5 bases separated the two germline ends. Germline V lookup: CDR1 SGHDT, CDR2 YYEEEE. The CDR3 contains 13 residues. The CDR3, as DNA: TGTGCCAGCAGCGTGGGCTCTGGAAACACCATATATTTT. Its protein product is CASSVGSGNTIYF.

The chain joins TRBV2 to TRBJ1-1, with a possible D match to TRBD1 (6 bases). Trimming took off 7 bases at V and 9 bases at J, with 24 bases between the two ends. The V gene's germline CDR1 is SNHLY and CDR2 FYNNEI. The CDR3 has 15 amino acids. The CDR3 DNA follows: TGTGCCAGCATAGGCCCTGGGGGGGCGGGCGGACAAGCTTTCTTT. Its protein is CASIGPGGAGGQAFF.

CDR3 sequence (DNA): TGTGCCAGCAGCTTCACAGGGGGCCCGGGTATGAACACTGAAGCTTTCTTT. Translating it yields CASSFTGGPGMNTEAFF. The rearrangement links TRBV7-3 to TRBJ1-1; TRBD1 agrees at 9 bases. Germline V gene sequence: CDR1 SGHTA, CDR2 FQGTGA. The CDR3 contains 17 residues. Trimming took 3 bases from V and 0 from J; bases not matched to a gene: 8.

V and J are TRBV28 and TRBJ1-2, with TRBD1 identical over 8 bases. V shed 3 bases and J 4 bases; nucleotides not matched to a gene: 4. The CDR3 contains 14 residues. CDR1 and CDR2 from the germline V gene are MDHEN and SYDVKM. The DNA for the CDR3 is TGTGCCAGCAGTTTCGGGACAGGCCTCTATGGCTACACCTTC. It codes for CASSFGTGLYGYTF.